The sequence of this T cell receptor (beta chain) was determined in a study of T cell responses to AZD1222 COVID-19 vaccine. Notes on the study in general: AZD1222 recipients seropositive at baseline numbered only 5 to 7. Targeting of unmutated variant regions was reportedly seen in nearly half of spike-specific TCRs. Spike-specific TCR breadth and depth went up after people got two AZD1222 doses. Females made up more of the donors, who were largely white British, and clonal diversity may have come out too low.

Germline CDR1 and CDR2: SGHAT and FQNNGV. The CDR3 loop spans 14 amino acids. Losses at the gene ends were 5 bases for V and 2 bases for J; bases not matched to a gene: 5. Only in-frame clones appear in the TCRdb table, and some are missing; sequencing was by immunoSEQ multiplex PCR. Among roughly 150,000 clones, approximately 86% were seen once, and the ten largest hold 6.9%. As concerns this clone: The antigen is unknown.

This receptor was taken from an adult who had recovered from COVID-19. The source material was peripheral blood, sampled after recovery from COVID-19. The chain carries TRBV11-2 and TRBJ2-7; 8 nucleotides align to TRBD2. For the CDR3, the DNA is TGTGCCAGCAGCCCTCGCGGGGGGCCCTACGAGCAGTACTTC. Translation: CASSPRGGPYEQYF.